Below, 26 T cell receptor beta chains from the same sample are listed, as sequenced in a study of T-cell memory formation after mild COVID-19. In TCRdb, the 5' RACE reads were re-called with MiXCR into one record per CDR3 protein. This sample carries around 300,000 distinct CDR3 sequences, around 17% of them seen once, and the ten largest clones take more than 20%. Input material: PBMCs or a T cell subset sorted from them (not recorded which). These TCRs come from a man younger than 35 who had mild COVID-19 (a few samples of this study predate the infection). Cell type and time point are not known.

This clonotype was counted between two and nine times. This chain uses TRBV7-8 with TRBJ2-1; no reliable D call. Trimming cost V 1 base and J 8 bases, with 6 bases left between them. CDR3 length: 12 amino acids. Germline lookup yields CDR1 SGHVS and CDR2 FQNEAQ. The CDR3 DNA reads TGTGCCAGCAGCTTAGGGACCCATGAGCAGTTCTTC. This encodes CASSLGTHEQFF.

This clonotype was detected only a few times. This chain links TRBV2 with TRBJ2-4, with D maybe TRBD2 (5 bases). The germline gives CDR1 SNHLY, CDR2 FYNNEI. Trimming shortened V by 0 bases and J by 15 bases, and 9 bases separated the two germline ends. The CDR3 has 11 residues. Here the CDR3 DNA reads TGTGCCAGCAGTGAAGCGCGGGTGAGGTACTTC. It codes for CASSEARVRYF.

This clonotype was counted only a few times. The rearrangement links TRBV11-2 to TRBJ1-2, with TRBD1 matching over 9 bases. CDR3 length: 17 residues. The J segment lost 0 bases and the V segment lost 4 bases, leaving 9 bases of the junction unmatched. Germline assignment: CDR1 SGHAT and CDR2 FQNNGV. The CDR3 region is CASSSGDRVYPNYGYTF. The CDR3 bases are TGTGCCAGCAGCTCGGGGGACAGGGTATATCCTAACTATGGCTACACCTTC.

The rearrangement uses TRBV2 and TRBJ2-5; 9 bases are a match to TRBD2. Germline V lookup: CDR1 SNHLY, CDR2 FYNNEI. Trimming at V came to 7 bases and at J to 2 bases, leaving 8 bases not matched to a gene. This CDR3 contains 15 residues. The CDR3: CASILSSGAQETQYF. CDR3 nucleotide sequence: TGTGCCAGCATACTCTCTAGCGGGGCTCAAGAGACCCAGTACTTC.

This clonotype has more than one count but fewer than ten. The chain is built from TRBV28 and TRBJ2-1; perhaps TRBD1 as D (6 bases). CDR1 is MDHEN and CDR2 is SYDVKM in the germline V gene. The CDR3 is 14 amino acids. V shed 6 bases and J shed 2 bases, with 11 bases lying between them. The CDR3 loop is CASSPQGTYNEQFF. CDR3 nucleotides: TGTGCCAGCAGCCCTCAGGGGACCTACAATGAGCAGTTCTTC.

The DNA of the CDR3 is TGTGCCACCGCCGCCGGGACAGGTGATTCACCCCTCCACTTT. This encodes CATAAGTGDSPLHF. This rearrangement joins TRBV15 to TRBJ1-6, with TRBD1 matching 8 bases. The CDR3 extends over 14 amino acids. Germline CDR1 reads LNHNV; CDR2 reads YYDKDF (reference sequence). J was trimmed by 8 bases and V by 8 bases; bases with no gene match: 8.

A word on this clonotype: A much larger clone is a single base away; this may be a read error. V gene TRBV6-4 combines with J gene TRBJ2-2; unclear D gene. CDR3 size: 13 residues. Trimming cost V 0 bases and J 3 bases, with 2 bases left between them. In germline, CDR1 is MRHNA, CDR2 SNTAGT. The chain's CDR3 is CASSDSDTGELFF. The CDR3, as DNA: TGTGCCAGCAGTGACTCGGACACCGGGGAGCTGTTTTTT.

This clonotype was counted at least ten times. The chain has TRBV5-1 and TRBJ1-5; tentatively, D is TRBD1 (5 bases). This CDR3 has 15 residues. Trimming removed 4 bases at V and 0 bases at J, with 11 bases between. Germline assignment: CDR1 SGHRS and CDR2 YFSETQ. CDR3: CASSPRGDSNQPQHF. The CDR3 nucleotides read TGCGCCAGCAGCCCAAGGGGAGATAGCAATCAGCCCCAGCATTTT.

V usage is TRBV12-3 or TRBV12-4 and J usage is TRBJ1-2; 11 bases align to TRBD1. V lost 7 bases, J lost 5 bases, and 9 bases stayed unmatched. This CDR3 region has 15 residues. CDR3 sequence reads: CASTPDRGQGYGYTF. In DNA form, the CDR3 reads TGTGCCAGCACCCCGGACAGGGGGCAGGGGTATGGCTACACCTTC.

The sample holds many counts of this clonotype. This chain connects TRBV5-1 to TRBJ1-4, with D hard to call. CDR3 size: 15 residues. Germline V gene data show CDR1 as SGHRS and CDR2 as YFSETQ. The V end was cut by 0 bases, the J end by 3 bases, with 9 bases between. CDR3 region: CASSLGQASNEKLFF. The CDR3 bases are TGCGCCAGCAGCTTGGGGCAGGCCTCTAATGAAAAACTGTTTTTT.

The chain joins TRBV7-3 to TRBJ2-2; unclear D gene. V lost 7 bases and J 7 bases, leaving 16 bases between the germline ends. The CDR3 covers 14 residues. The germline V gene encodes CDR1 SGHTA and CDR2 FQGTGA. CDR3 protein: CASNPGPWLGELFF. DNA of the CDR3: TGTGCCAGCAACCCCGGGCCGTGGCTCGGGGAGCTGTTTTTT.

The CDR3 coding sequence is TGTGCCAGCAGTTGGCTGGCGGGGGGGCGTATCACCGGGGAGCTGTTTTTT. Translation: CASSWLAGGRITGELFF. V gene TRBV6-6 combines with J gene TRBJ2-2; TRBD2 agrees at 9 bases. This CDR3 spans 17 amino acids. V was clipped by 4 bases and J by 4 bases; unmatched bases: 10. CDR1 is MNHNY, CDR2 SVGAGI, per germline (reference sequence).

This clonotype occurred a few times. The rearrangement links TRBV7-2 to TRBJ1-4; TRBD1 might be the D (6 bases). Germline CDR1 reads SGHTA; CDR2 reads FQGNSA. The CDR3 is 14 amino acids. V was clipped by 5 bases and J by 5 bases, with 12 bases between them. The CDR3 DNA reads as TGTGCCAGCAGCCCAAGGGGGGAGAATGAAAAACTGTTTTTT. Translated: CASSPRGENEKLFF.

The chain has TRBV18 and TRBJ2-1; TRBD2 might be the D (6 bases). In germline, CDR1 is KGHSH, CDR2 LQKENI. The length of the CDR3 is 13 residues. Trimming stripped 3 bases from V and 9 bases from J, with 12 bases between. CDR3 sequence: CASSPGTYGEQFF. CDR3 nucleotide sequence: TGTGCCAGCTCACCCGGGACTTACGGTGAGCAGTTCTTC. Based on the CDR3 plus reference TRBV18 and TRBJ2-1, the full variable domain is NAGVMQNPRHLVRRRGQEARLRCSPMKGHSHVYWYRQLPEEGLKFMVYLQKENIIDESGMPKERFSAEFPKEGPSILRIQQVVRGDSAAYFCASSPGTYGEQFFGPGTRLTVL.

The gene calls are TRBV6-2 or TRBV6-3 and TRBJ1-5, with 9 bases lining up with TRBD1. This CDR3 has 15 amino acids. J lost 6 bases, V lost 6 bases, and 9 bases had no gene match. From germline, CDR1 is MNHEY and CDR2 SVGEGT. CDR3 DNA sequence: TGTGCCAGCAGGGACGGGACAGGGAGATTTCAGCCCCAGCATTTT. Protein product: CASRDGTGRFQPQHF.

This clonotype appeared a few times. V is TRBV6-5 and J is TRBJ2-5; TRBD2 aligns across 9 bases. Trimming at V came to 7 bases and at J to 5 bases, leaving 8 bases not matched to a gene. This CDR3 comprises 14 residues. The germline V gene has CDR1 MNHEY and CDR2 SVGAGI. CDR3 amino acids: CASMNSLAGETQYF. The CDR3 DNA is TGTGCCAGCATGAACAGCCTAGCGGGGGAGACCCAGTACTTC.

This sequence joins TRBV7-2 and TRBJ2-3; the D gene is possibly TRBD2 (6 bases). The CDR3 is made up of 13 amino acids. Germline V gene data show CDR1 as SGHTA and CDR2 as FQGNSA. With 4 bases removed from V and 6 bases from J, the gap between germline ends came to 11 bases. The CDR3 sequence: CASSSTSADTQYF. CDR3 bases: TGTGCCAGCAGCTCGACTAGTGCCGATACGCAGTATTTT.

The chain carries TRBV6-5 and TRBJ2-7, with D possibly being TRBD2 (5 bases). V was clipped by 0 bases and J by 3 bases, with 21 bases between them. Per the germline V gene, CDR1 is MNHEY and CDR2 is SVGAGI. CDR3 size: 18 residues. The CDR3 reads CASSYSSRRRGLIYEQYF. The CDR3 DNA reads TGTGCCAGCAGTTACTCTTCTCGTCGGAGAGGACTGATCTACGAGCAGTACTTC.

This clonotype came up a few times. CDR3 DNA: TGTGCCAGCAGCTCAAACACAGGGGGCAGTTCACCCCTCCACTTT. As protein: CASSSNTGGSSPLHF. The rearrangement joins TRBV7-2 to TRBJ1-6; TRBD1 aligns across 9 bases. The CDR3 is 15 residues long. V lost 4 bases and J lost 9; bases outside the gene matches: 7. Germline V gene sequence: CDR1 SGHTA, CDR2 FQGNSA.

There are a few counts of this clonotype. The gene calls are TRBV11-2 and TRBJ1-3, with 8 nucleotides matching TRBD1. The CDR3 extends over 16 amino acids. The germline V gene encodes CDR1 SGHAT and CDR2 FQNNGV. V was clipped by 2 bases and J by 3 bases; unmatched bases: 6. The CDR3 sequence: CASSLQWTGIGNTIYF. The CDR3 DNA reads as TGTGCCAGCAGCTTACAGTGGACAGGGATTGGAAACACCATATATTTT. The full variable domain, with the rest looked up from reference TRBV11-2 and TRBJ1-3, is EAGVAQSPRYKIIEKRQSVAFWCNPISGHATLYWYQQILGQGPKLLIQFQNNGVVDDSQLPKDRFSAERLKGVDSTLKIQPAKLEDSAVYLCASSLQWTGIGNTIYFGEGSWLTVV.

In its sample, this clonotype was seen a few times. The V gene is TRBV12-3 or TRBV12-4, the J gene TRBJ1-5; weak D call: TRBD1 (5 bases). This CDR3 has 15 residues. The ends were cut back, 7 bases at V and 3 bases at J, with 16 bases in the middle. This CDR3 is CASIWGDGNNQPQHF. In nucleotides, the CDR3 is TGTGCCAGCATCTGGGGGGACGGAAACAATCAGCCCCAGCATTTT.

The CDR3 protein is CASSSSRDRGDTGELFF. The CDR3 region has the DNA TGTGCCAGCAGCTCGTCGAGGGACAGGGGTGACACCGGGGAGCTGTTTTTT. The chain links TRBV7-8 to TRBJ2-2; 10 bases are a match to TRBD1. The CDR3 runs 17 residues. In germline, CDR1 is SGHVS, CDR2 FQNEAQ. Germline trimming cut 4 bases from V and 3 bases from J; bases unmatched to any gene: 8.

The rearrangement links TRBV6-2 or TRBV6-3 to TRBJ2-1; D gene uncertain. The CDR3 consists of 15 residues. Germline CDR1 reads MNHEY; CDR2 reads SVGEGT. The V and J ends lost 2 bases and 0 bases respectively, with 8 bases between them. DNA of the CDR3: TGTGCCAGCAGTTACGTGTTACCCTCCTACAATGAGCAGTTCTTC. It encodes CASSYVLPSYNEQFF.

The chain employs TRBV5-1 and TRBJ2-2, with TRBD2 as a possible D gene (6 bases). The germline V and J ends were trimmed by 4 bases and 3 bases, with 10 bases remaining between them. The CDR3 spans 14 residues. Per germline, CDR1 SGHRS and CDR2 YFSETQ. The CDR3 loop is CASSEGLDTGELFF. The CDR3 nucleotides are TGCGCCAGCAGCGAGGGACTCGACACCGGGGAGCTGTTTTTT.

The chain uses TRBV12-3 or TRBV12-4 and TRBJ1-4; D is unclear. The CDR3 sequence is 16 residues long. Trimming removed 6 bases from V and 3 bases from J, with 17 bases in between. CDR3 region: CASRKPGGRSNEKLFF. In DNA, the CDR3 is TGTGCCAGCAGAAAACCCGGTGGCAGATCTAATGAAAAACTGTTTTTT.

The genes are TRBV9 and TRBJ2-1, with D tentatively TRBD1 (5 bases). The V gene lost 0 bases and the J gene lost 0 bases, with 7 bases spanning the gap. This CDR3 has 15 residues. Germline lookup yields CDR1 SGDLS and CDR2 YYNGEE. The CDR3 nucleotides are TGTGCCAGCAGCGTAGAAAGGGGCTCCTACAATGAGCAGTTCTTC. As protein: CASSVERGSYNEQFF.